These 4 T cell receptor beta chains originate from one sample sequenced in a study of Graves' ophthalmopathy and Graves' hyperthyroidism. TCR beta CDR3 regions were amplified from RNA transcripts. The authors performed first-round RT-PCR with HTBI primers and then a second-round multiplex PCR. Each CDR3 protein gets one entry after TCRdb re-called the multiplex PCR reads with MiXCR. Of 300,000 to 400,000 distinct CDR3 sequences listed, 15% to 20% are singletons. Sequenced material: peripheral blood. All receptors come from an adult man with Graves' ophthalmopathy.

Worth noting for this clonotype: A much more abundant neighbour one base away suggests this may be a read error. The chain carries TRBV7-8 and TRBJ2-4; D is perhaps TRBD1 (6 bases). This CDR3 spans 16 amino acids. Germline V gene lookup returns CDR1 SGHVS and CDR2 FQNEAQ. DNA of the CDR3: TGTGCCAGCAGCCCTCAGGGGTCCTTAGCCAAAAACATTCGGTACTTC. Translated: CASSPQGSLAKNIRYF.

The chain has TRBV6-1 and TRBJ1-1, with 10 bases that match TRBD1. Germline V CDR1 and CDR2: MNHNS, SASEGT. V lost 8 bases, J lost 8 bases, and 14 bases stayed unmatched. The CDR3 length is 15 residues. The CDR3: CASAGQGVRVNEAFF. In nucleotides, the CDR3 is TGTGCCAGCGCCGGACAGGGGGTAAGAGTGAACGAAGCTTTCTTT.

This clonotype appeared many times. The CDR3 is CASSGQTRVGGTEAFF. The CDR3 DNA reads TGTGCCAGCAGTGGGCAGACCAGGGTAGGAGGCACTGAAGCTTTCTTT. This chain links TRBV12-3 or TRBV12-4 with TRBJ1-1; a possible D gene is TRBD1 (5 bases). The CDR3 covers 16 residues. V lost 5 bases to trimming and J lost 4 bases, with 20 bases between them.

This clonotype was found many times. The chain has TRBV10-3 and TRBJ1-5; D unresolved. Germline V gene lookup returns CDR1 ENHRY and CDR2 SYGVKD. V lost 1 base and J 1 base, leaving 2 bases between the germline ends. CDR3 length equals 13 residues. The CDR3 DNA sequence: TGTGCCATCAGTGAGTTGAGCAATCAGCCCCAGCATTTT. Protein product: CAISELSNQPQHF.